Shown below are 30 T cell receptor beta chains from a single sample sequenced in a study of cytomegalovirus exposure and HLA in healthy donors. TCRdb keeps only in-frame clones here, not all; method: immunoSEQ multiplex PCR. The top ten hold over 2% of the sample, which has about 150,000 clones, around 84% seen once. The material sequenced was PBMCs. The receptors here all came from a human donor in good health.

This clone was observed once. The chain joins TRBV9 to TRBJ2-3, with TRBD2 as a possible D gene (5 bases). Trimming took off 3 bases at V and 4 bases at J, with 9 bases between the two ends. CDR3 length: 13 residues. In germline, CDR1 is SGDLS, CDR2 YYNGEE. Here the CDR3 reads CASSDQRADTQYF. The CDR3 DNA sequence: TGTGCCAGCAGCGACCAGAGGGCAGATACGCAGTATTTT.

The chain has TRBV10-2 and TRBJ2-1; D remains unclear. Trimming left V 4 bases short and J 0 bases short, with 10 bases between. Looked up from germline, CDR1 is WSHSY and CDR2 is SAAADI. The CDR3 runs to 15 residues. CDR3 loop: CASSGKESSYNEQFF. The CDR3 nucleotides read TGCGCCAGCAGTGGCAAAGAGAGCTCCTACAATGAGCAGTTCTTC.

The chain combines TRBV19 with TRBJ2-5; D is unresolved. This CDR3 is 12 amino acids long. V gave up 5 bases and J gave up 5 bases, with 9 bases separating them. Per germline, CDR1 LNHDA and CDR2 SQIVND (reference sequence). CDR3 sequence reads: CASSPIGETQYF. The CDR3 DNA reads TGTGCCAGTAGTCCGATCGGGGAGACCCAGTACTTC.

The rearrangement uses TRBV5-6 and TRBJ1-6; D is ambiguous. This CDR3 is built from 15 residues. Germline V CDR1 and CDR2: SGHDT, YYEEEE. Trimming took off 4 bases at V and 3 bases at J, with 11 bases between the two ends. CDR3 DNA: TGTGCCAGCAGCCCAGGACTGATCTATAATTCACCCCTCCACTTT. As protein: CASSPGLIYNSPLHF.

This chain uses TRBV6-5 with TRBJ2-4; tentative D call: TRBD1 (5 bases). CDR3 size: 16 residues. V lost 0 bases, J lost 8 bases, and 17 bases lay in between. Germline V lookup: CDR1 MNHEY, CDR2 SVGAGI. The CDR3 loop is CASSYSGRTFMDIQYF. The CDR3 DNA reads TGTGCCAGCAGTTACTCGGGGCGGACCTTTATGGACATTCAGTACTTC.

The chain employs TRBV5-1 and TRBJ1-1; tentatively, D is TRBD1 (5 bases). CDR1 is SGHRS and CDR2 is YFSETQ in the germline V gene. The germline V and J ends were trimmed by 4 bases and 1 base, with 14 bases remaining between them. This CDR3 spans 15 amino acids. DNA of the CDR3: TGCGCCAGCAGCCCCACACGACAGAGGAACACTGAAGCTTTCTTT. As protein: CASSPTRQRNTEAFF.

The chain recombines TRBV28 with TRBJ1-5; D gene ambiguous. This CDR3 contains 14 residues. V lost 7 bases and J 9 bases, leaving 19 bases between the germline ends. Germline V gene sequence: CDR1 MDHEN, CDR2 SYDVKM. CDR3 nucleotide sequence: TGTGCCAGCACCCCGACGGCGGTCATGAGGCCCCAGCATTTT. It translates to CASTPTAVMRPQHF. Full variable domain (rest looked up from reference TRBV28 and TRBJ1-5): DVKVTQSSRYLVKRTGEKVFLECVQDMDHENMFWYRQDPGLGLRLIYFSYDVKMKEKGDIPEGYSVSREKKERFSLILESASTNQTSMYLCASTPTAVMRPQHFGDGTRLSIL.

CDR3 coding DNA: TGCGCCAGCAGCGCCACTAGCGGGAGTTACAATGAGCAGTTCTTC. It is translated as CASSATSGSYNEQFF. This chain joins TRBV5-1 and TRBJ2-1, with 11 nucleotides matching TRBD2. V lost 4 bases to trimming and J lost 4 bases; unmatched junction nucleotides: 4. Germline loops: CDR1 SGHRS, CDR2 YFSETQ. The CDR3 contains 15 residues.

This chain joins TRBV4-1 and TRBJ1-2; D is possibly TRBD1 (6 bases). The CDR3 is 17 amino acids. V was clipped by 1 base and J by 0 bases, with 15 bases between them. Germline V gene sequence: CDR1 MGHRA, CDR2 YSYEKL. For the CDR3, the DNA is TGCGCCAGCAGCCAAGTAGTTGGGACACAGACTAACTATGGCTACACCTTC. This encodes CASSQVVGTQTNYGYTF.

The chain carries TRBV7-9 and TRBJ2-2; unclear D gene. The V end lost 2 bases, the J end lost 4 bases, and 14 bases lay between the germline ends. Germline V lookup: CDR1 SEHNR, CDR2 FQNEAQ (reference sequence). The CDR3 sequence is 16 residues long. DNA for the CDR3: TGTGCCAGCAGCTTAAATTCGGGTAGAACCACCGGGGAGCTGTTTTTT. This sequence encodes CASSLNSGRTTGELFF. Combining the CDR3 with reference TRBV7-9 and TRBJ2-2 gives the whole variable domain DTGVSQNPRHKITKRGQNVTFRCDPISEHNRLYWYRQTLGQGPEFLTYFQNEAQLEKSRLLSDRFSAERPKGSFSTLEIQRTEQGDSAMYLCASSLNSGRTTGELFFGEGSRLTVL.

The rearrangement links TRBV7-9 to TRBJ1-3; TRBD1 aligns across 9 bases. V was clipped by 5 bases and J by 3 bases; unmatched bases: 8. This CDR3 is 16 amino acids long. Germline CDR1 SEHNR, CDR2 FQNEAQ (reference sequence). CDR3: CASSRETGGVGNTIYF. In nucleotides, the CDR3 is TGTGCCAGCAGCCGGGAGACAGGGGGAGTTGGAAACACCATATATTTT.

This chain links TRBV4-2 with TRBJ2-1; a possible D gene is TRBD2 (5 bases). The CDR3 contains 15 residues. Germline values: CDR1 LGHNA, CDR2 YNFKEQ. V was pared by 1 base and J by 4 bases, with 11 bases between. This CDR3 reads CASSQGIGVYNEQFF. In nucleotides, the CDR3 is TGTGCCAGCAGCCAAGGTATCGGGGTATACAATGAGCAGTTCTTC.

The V call is TRBV28, the J call TRBJ2-2, with a weak D call TRBD2 (5 bases). CDR3 length: 13 residues. V dropped 10 bases and J dropped 1 base, with 10 bases sitting between them. In germline, CDR1 is MDHEN, CDR2 SYDVKM. This chain's CDR3 is CAIPGENTGELFF. CDR3 sequence (DNA): TGTGCCATCCCCGGGGAGAACACCGGGGAGCTGTTTTTT.

The V call is TRBV6-5, the J call TRBJ2-7, with 15 bases matching TRBD2. CDR3 size: 16 residues. V lost 3 bases, J lost 6 bases, and 6 bases stayed unmatched. Germline loops: CDR1 MNHEY, CDR2 SVGAGI. CDR3 nucleotides: TGTGCCAGCAGTTATCGGACTAGCGGGAGGGCCCCCGAGCAGTACTTC. Encoded protein: CASSYRTSGRAPEQYF.

The chain uses TRBV7-9 and TRBJ1-1, with D perhaps matching TRBD1 (6 bases). The germline gives CDR1 SEHNR, CDR2 FQNEAQ (reference sequence). Trimming pared 0 bases from V and 4 bases from J, leaving 12 bases between. The CDR3 totals 15 residues. In DNA, the CDR3 is TGTGCCAGCAGCTTAGCTTCAGGGGCCGGCACTGAAGCTTTCTTT. Protein product: CASSLASGAGTEAFF.

The V gene is TRBV28, the J gene TRBJ2-4, with TRBD2 matching 11 bases. This CDR3 is 17 amino acids long. Germline V gene sequence: CDR1 MDHEN, CDR2 SYDVKM. The junction had 8 bases not matched to a gene; V was cut back by 6 bases and J by 1 base. The CDR3 reads CASRKLGLADAKNIQYF. CDR3 DNA: TGTGCCAGCAGGAAACTGGGACTAGCGGACGCCAAAAACATTCAGTACTTC.

The V call is TRBV5-4, the J call TRBJ1-2; tentative D call: TRBD1 (5 bases). Germline CDR1 SGHNT, CDR2 YYREEE (reference sequence). The CDR3 spans 13 residues. The V gene lost 0 bases and the J gene lost 8 bases, with 11 bases spanning the gap. The CDR3: CASSLVGVGGYTF. Here the CDR3 DNA reads TGTGCCAGCAGCTTGGTAGGGGTGGGAGGCTACACCTTC. Combining the CDR3 with reference TRBV5-4 and TRBJ1-2 gives the whole variable domain ETGVTQSPTHLIKTRGQQVTLRCSSQSGHNTVSWYQQALGQGPQFIFQYYREEENGRGNFPPRFSGLQFPNYSSELNVNALELDDSALYLCASSLVGVGGYTFGSGTRLTVV.

This chain connects TRBV6-1 to TRBJ2-2, with TRBD1 matching 7 bases. Trimming cost V 7 bases and J 5 bases; bases outside gene matches: 10. The CDR3 contains 15 residues. The germline V gene has CDR1 MNHNS and CDR2 SASEGT. This CDR3 reads CASITRQGITGELFF. Here the CDR3 DNA reads TGTGCCAGCATCACAAGACAGGGAATAACCGGGGAGCTGTTTTTT.

The chain combines TRBV7-2 with TRBJ2-7; tentative D call: TRBD2 (6 bases). Germline V CDR1 and CDR2: SGHTA, FQGNSA. With 3 bases removed from V and 3 bases from J, the gap between germline ends came to 12 bases. The CDR3 spans 14 residues. For the CDR3, the DNA is TGTGCCAGCAGCTTCGGGGGAGGCAACTACGAGCAGTACTTC. Translation: CASSFGGGNYEQYF.

The chain recombines TRBV5-1 with TRBJ2-4, with 8 bases that match TRBD1. Germline V gives CDR1 SGHRS, CDR2 YFSETQ. The length of the CDR3 is 13 residues. J lost 7 bases, V lost 1 base, and 1 base had no gene match. CDR3 amino acids: CASSLNRGNIQYF. Written as DNA, the CDR3 is TGCGCCAGCAGCTTGAACAGGGGGAACATTCAGTACTTC.

This chain uses TRBV14 with TRBJ2-2; D perhaps matches TRBD2 (6 bases). CDR1 is SGHDN and CDR2 is FVKESK in the germline V gene. Trimming left V 0 bases short and J 1 base short, with 12 bases between. There are 17 residues in the CDR3. The CDR3 bases are TGTGCCAGCAGCCAAGATCCGGGCGGGGTGAACACCGGGGAGCTGTTTTTT. As protein: CASSQDPGGVNTGELFF.

This clone occurred a few times. V gene TRBV6-1 combines with J gene TRBJ1-4; a weak D match, TRBD1 (5 bases). V was clipped by 5 bases and J by 8 bases, with 9 bases between them. Looked up from germline, CDR1 is MNHNS and CDR2 is SASEGT. This CDR3 spans 12 amino acids. The CDR3: CASSPRGEKLFF. The CDR3 DNA reads TGTGCCAGCAGTCCACGGGGGGAAAAACTGTTTTTT.

The chain links TRBV9 to TRBJ1-4; 7 positions agree with TRBD1. V shed 4 bases and J 2 bases; nucleotides not matched to a gene: 14. The CDR3 is made up of 18 amino acids. Per the germline V gene, CDR1 is SGDLS and CDR2 is YYNGEE. The chain's CDR3 is CASSLTGDRSATNEKLFF. For the CDR3, the DNA is TGTGCCAGCAGCCTAACAGGGGATAGAAGTGCGACTAATGAAAAACTGTTTTTT.

V and J are TRBV7-2 and TRBJ2-1, with a tentative D call TRBD1 (6 bases). CDR1 is SGHTA, CDR2 FQGNSA, per germline. This CDR3 has 14 amino acids. Deletions cut 5 bases from V and 10 bases from J, with 18 bases between. CDR3 sequence (DNA): TGTGCCAGCAGCCCCCTCCCCACAGGGCCCGAGCAGTTCTTC. It translates to CASSPLPTGPEQFF.

The chain carries TRBV27 and TRBJ1-4, with 9 bases lining up with TRBD1. The trim removed 5 bases at V and 0 bases at J, leaving 4 bases unmatched. The CDR3 runs to 16 residues. The germline V gene encodes CDR1 MNHEY and CDR2 SMNVEV (reference sequence). CDR3 region: CASSPGQGATNEKLFF. CDR3 nucleotides: TGTGCCAGCAGTCCGGGACAGGGTGCAACTAATGAAAAACTGTTTTTT.

The rearrangement uses TRBV5-1 and TRBJ2-2; D is ambiguous. Germline CDR1 reads SGHRS; CDR2 reads YFSETQ. There are 14 residues in the CDR3. V gave up 2 bases and J gave up 2 bases, with 7 bases separating them. The CDR3 DNA is TGCGCCAGCAGCTTACTTTTAAACACCGGGGAGCTGTTTTTT. This gives the protein CASSLLLNTGELFF.

The rearrangement joins TRBV11-2 to TRBJ1-2; no clear D. The germline V and J ends were trimmed by 6 bases and 8 bases, with 16 bases remaining between them. The CDR3 consists of 13 residues. Germline V gives CDR1 SGHAT, CDR2 FQNNGV. CDR3 in DNA: TGTGCCAGCAGAATAACTCCCAGCAGGGGCTACACCTTC. This encodes CASRITPSRGYTF.

V and J are TRBV7-2 and TRBJ2-7; 8 nucleotides match TRBD1. The CDR3 covers 14 residues. V lost 5 bases to trimming and J lost 2 bases; unmatched junction nucleotides: 5. CDR1 is SGHTA, CDR2 FQGNSA, per germline. The CDR3 DNA reads TGTGCCAGCAGCCCTTGGACAGGGACCTACGAGCAGTACTTC. This encodes CASSPWTGTYEQYF.

This clone was detected ten times or more. The CDR3 nucleotides are TGTGCCAGCAGTGTGACCGCAGGGTACACTGAAGCTTTCTTT. It codes for CASSVTAGYTEAFF. V and J are TRBV6-4 and TRBJ1-1, with D maybe TRBD1 (5 bases). Trimming stripped 4 bases from V and 3 bases from J, with 12 bases between. CDR1 MRHNA and CDR2 SNTAGT come from the germline V gene. This CDR3 region has 14 residues.

This sequence joins TRBV10-3 and TRBJ2-1, with 9 bases aligning to TRBD2. This CDR3 spans 14 amino acids. V lost 6 bases, J lost 3 bases, and 3 bases stayed unmatched. Per the germline V gene, CDR1 is ENHRY and CDR2 is SYGVKD. The CDR3 region has the DNA TGTGCCATCAGAGGGACTAGCCTCTACAATGAGCAGTTCTTC. It encodes CAIRGTSLYNEQFF.